The rows below give T cell receptor beta chains drawn from one sample of a study of T cell responses to AZD1222 COVID-19 vaccine. Here immunoSEQ multiplex PCR was the method, and the copy in TCRdb shows in-frame clones only, minus some. Of some 90,000 clones listed, about nine tenths are singletons. Sequencing was performed on peripheral blood, taken on day 0 of AZD1222 vaccination. Receptor source: an adult in good health. CDR3s include the opening cysteine and the closing phenylalanine or tryptophan. The order of the fields is D gene, clone size, V gene, J gene, CDR3 protein, CDR3 DNA. A D gene is named only where the DNA matches it firmly. The size of a clone is reported for some rows only, either as once, few or many, or as a class for expanded clones.

>.|.|TRBV10-2|TRBJ2-3
CASTERDTQYF
TGCGCCAGCACCGAACGAGATACGCAGTATTTT
>.|.|TRBV27|TRBJ1-2
CASSLGTRYGYTF
TGTGCCAGCAGTCTCGGGACACGCTATGGCTACACCTTC
>.|.|TRBV7-9|TRBJ1-1
CASSLARSRTDPNTEAFF
TGTGCCAGCAGCTTAGCGAGGTCGAGGACAGACCCGAACACTGAAGCTTTCTTT
>TRBD1|.|TRBV19|TRBJ2-5
CASSRRGRGETQYF
TGTGCCAGTAGTCGCAGGGGGCGCGGAGAGACCCAGTACTTC
>.|.|TRBV4-3|TRBJ1-4
CASSQGGGGGTNEKLFF
TGCGCCAGCAGCCAAGGAGGGGGAGGGGGGACTAATGAAAAACTGTTTTTT
>.|.|TRBV6-5|TRBJ2-3
CASTRRESTDTQYF
TGTGCCAGCACTCGCAGGGAGTCCACAGATACGCAGTATTTT
>TRBD1|.|TRBV2|TRBJ1-6
CAGRISGTGDSPLHF
TGTGCCGGCCGGATTTCCGGGACAGGGGATTCACCCCTCCACTTT
>TRBD1|.|TRBV10-3|TRBJ2-3
CAISDPGQGSDTQYF
TGTGCCATCAGTGATCCGGGACAGGGCTCAGATACGCAGTATTTT
>TRBD2|.|TRBV10-3|TRBJ2-4
CAISESSGSGAKNIQYF
TGTGCCATCAGTGAGTCTAGCGGGAGCGGGGCCAAAAACATTCAGTACTTC
>TRBD1|.|TRBV18|TRBJ1-5
CASSPRDRELQPQHF
TGTGCCAGCTCACCTCGGGACAGGGAGTTACAGCCCCAGCATTTT
>.|.|TRBV7-9|TRBJ2-7
CASSLGGKDEQYF
TGTGCCAGCAGCTTAGGAGGGAAGGACGAGCAGTACTTC
>.|.|TRBV9|TRBJ1-2
CASSVAEEGYGYTF
TGTGCCAGCAGCGTAGCTGAGGAGGGCTATGGCTACACCTTC
>TRBD2|.|TRBV29-1|TRBJ2-5
CSVASGAVETQYF
TGCAGCGTTGCCAGCGGGGCTGTTGAGACCCAGTACTTC
>TRBD1|.|TRBV10-3|TRBJ1-3
CAISESLDRTTGNTIYF
TGTGCCATCAGTGAGTCGTTGGACAGGACTACTGGAAACACCATATATTTT
>.|once|TRBV4-3|TRBJ2-1
CASSPSAPDNEQFF
TGCGCCAGCAGCCCCAGCGCCCCTGACAATGAGCAGTTCTTC
>.|once|TRBV7-9|TRBJ1-5
CASSFLGDDNQPQHF
TGTGCCAGCAGCTTTTTAGGGGATGACAATCAGCCCCAGCATTTT
>.|.|TRBV11-1|TRBJ2-6
CASSFRVSSGANVLTF
TGTGCCAGCAGCTTCAGGGTGAGCTCTGGGGCCAACGTCCTGACTTTC
>.|.|TRBV29-1|TRBJ1-4
CSAGDPGEKLFF
TGCAGCGCTGGGGACCCTGGGGAAAAACTGTTTTTT
>TRBD1|.|TRBV19|TRBJ1-1
CASRDRGGNTEAFF
TGTGCCAGTAGGGACAGGGGGGGGAACACTGAAGCTTTCTTT
>.|.|TRBV9|TRBJ1-1
CASSVDWGNTEAFF
TGTGCCAGCAGCGTAGATTGGGGGAACACTGAAGCTTTCTTT
>.|.|TRBV27|TRBJ2-1
CASSLGQGFGMRNEQFF
TGTGCCAGCAGTTTGGGGCAGGGATTTGGTATGAGGAATGAGCAGTTCTTC
>TRBD1|.|TRBV5-4|TRBJ2-3
CASSNEGRGLATDTQYF
TGTGCCAGCAGCAATGAGGGCAGGGGGTTAGCAACAGATACGCAGTATTTT
>.|.|TRBV6-2/TRBV6-3|TRBJ1-2
CASSFGMGVYGYTF
TGTGCCAGCAGTTTCGGGATGGGAGTCTATGGCTACACCTTC
>TRBD1|.|TRBV6-5|TRBJ1-4
CASRGQGNEKLFF
TGTGCCAGCAGGGGACAGGGTAATGAAAAACTGTTTTTT
>.|.|TRBV7-9|TRBJ1-2
CASDPRAPNYGYTF
TGTGCCAGCGACCCACGGGCACCGAACTATGGCTACACCTTC
>.|.|TRBV7-2|TRBJ2-7
CASSLVGGLQYEQYF
TGTGCCAGCAGCTTAGTAGGGGGACTCCAGTACGAGCAGTACTTC
>.|.|TRBV27|TRBJ2-3
CASGPGTWGADTQYF
TGTGCCAGCGGCCCAGGGACGTGGGGAGCGGATACGCAGTATTTT
>.|.|TRBV2|TRBJ1-5
CASSTQASNQPQHF
TGTGCCAGCAGTACTCAGGCTAGCAATCAGCCCCAGCATTTT
>TRBD2|.|TRBV5-1|TRBJ2-3
CASNVREGTDTQYF
TGCGCCAGCAACGTGCGGGAGGGCACAGATACGCAGTATTTT
>TRBD2|.|TRBV28|TRBJ2-5
CASSSGLRFSGANQETQYF
TGTGCCAGCAGCTCAGGACTTAGGTTCAGCGGGGCCAACCAAGAGACCCAGTACTTC